The 11 T cell receptor beta chains in this list originate from one sample, sequenced in a study of PD-L1 blockade in urothelial cancer. TCRdb keeps only in-frame clones here, not all; method: immunoSEQ multiplex PCR. Of about 100,000 clones listed, roughly nine tenths are singletons. The sample in question was PBMCs, obtained around atezolizumab (anti-PD-L1) treatment. Receptors were obtained from a woman older than 75 with urothelial cancer.

The chain has TRBV30 and TRBJ2-1; 11 nucleotides agree with TRBD2. CDR3 length: 15 residues. The germline CDR1 and CDR2 sequences are GTSNPN and SVGIG (reference sequence). The V and J ends lost 0 bases and 4 bases, in that order; junction bases with no gene match: 2. The chain's CDR3 is CAWSVGTSGYNEQFF. The CDR3 DNA is TGTGCCTGGAGTGTAGGGACTAGCGGATACAATGAGCAGTTCTTC.

The gene calls are TRBV28 and TRBJ1-3, with a weak D call TRBD1 (5 bases). The CDR3 is 14 residues long. Germline lookup yields CDR1 MDHEN and CDR2 SYDVKM. The ends were cut back, 7 bases at V and 8 bases at J, with 18 bases in the middle. Here the CDR3 DNA reads TGTGCCAGCACCCCCGGGCCAGGGATACACACCATATATTTT. Amino acid sequence: CASTPGPGIHTIYF.

The chain employs TRBV12-5 and TRBJ1-2, with D maybe TRBD1 (6 bases). The germline V gene has CDR1 LGHNT and CDR2 FRNRAP. This CDR3 has 13 residues. V dropped 5 bases and J dropped 2 bases, with 9 bases sitting between them. The CDR3: CASGAGQNYGYTF. The CDR3 nucleotides read TGTGCTAGTGGTGCTGGACAGAACTATGGCTACACCTTC.

The chain couples TRBV6-1 to TRBJ2-7; 8 nucleotides match TRBD2. Germline loops: CDR1 MNHNS, CDR2 SASEGT. V dropped 4 bases and J dropped 6; count of bases not matched to a gene: 11. The CDR3 is made up of 15 amino acids. Here the CDR3 reads CASSGIAGSAGEQYF. In nucleotides, the CDR3 is TGTGCCAGCAGTGGGATAGCGGGGAGCGCGGGCGAGCAGTACTTC.

The chain is built from TRBV2 and TRBJ2-7; TRBD2 matches at 8 bases. CDR1 and CDR2 from the germline V gene are SNHLY and FYNNEI. The CDR3 loop spans 15 amino acids. The V and J ends lost 2 bases and 0 bases, in that order; junction bases with no gene match: 3. CDR3: CASSERGGPSYEQYF. CDR3 coding DNA: TGTGCCAGCAGTGAACGGGGGGGACCCTCCTACGAGCAGTACTTC.

This chain joins TRBV9 and TRBJ2-2; 10 bases align to TRBD2. Germline-derived CDR1 and CDR2 are SGDLS and YYNGEE. The CDR3 sequence is 18 residues long. Trimming at V came to 1 base and at J to 5 bases, leaving 11 bases not matched to a gene. The CDR3 bases are TGTGCCAGCAGCGTAAGTTTAGCGGGAGGCCCAATTACCGGGGAGCTGTTTTTT. As protein: CASSVSLAGGPITGELFF.

The V call is TRBV28, the J call TRBJ1-2, with 7 nucleotides matching TRBD1. V lost 8 bases to trimming and J lost 4 bases; unmatched junction nucleotides: 10. The germline gives CDR1 MDHEN, CDR2 SYDVKM. The CDR3 spans 14 residues. Here the CDR3 reads CASGRTGTAYGYTF. DNA for the CDR3: TGTGCCAGCGGCAGGACCGGGACAGCCTATGGCTACACCTTC.

As concerns this clone: The junction departs from the called germline gene at one end, perhaps through a read error. The chain links TRBV6-1 to TRBJ1-5; D is perhaps TRBD1 (5 bases). Per the germline V gene, CDR1 is MNHNS and CDR2 is SASEGT. The CDR3 is made up of 15 amino acids. CDR3 nucleotide sequence: TGTGCCAGCAATGAAGGAGGAGGGGTAGATCAGCCCCAGCATTTT. This gives the protein CASNEGGGVDQPQHF.

The CDR3 is CASSLAQGADGYTF. DNA for the CDR3: TGTGCCAGCAGCTTAGCGCAGGGGGCAGATGGCTACACCTTC. This chain joins TRBV7-9 and TRBJ1-2; TRBD1 matches at 8 bases. Per the germline V gene, CDR1 is SEHNR and CDR2 is FQNEAQ (reference sequence). This CDR3 has 14 residues. J gave up 6 bases and V 0 bases, and 3 bases lay outside the gene matches.

V and J are TRBV7-3 and TRBJ2-3; D possibly corresponds to TRBD2 (6 bases). The V gene's germline CDR1 is SGHTA and CDR2 FQGTGA. V shed 5 bases and J shed 6 bases, with 15 bases lying between them. This CDR3 spans 14 amino acids. The CDR3 DNA sequence: TGTGCCAGCAGCCGAACTAGCAGCCGGGATACGCAGTATTTT. This translates into CASSRTSSRDTQYF.

This chain links TRBV25-1 with TRBJ1-4, with D possibly being TRBD1 (5 bases). CDR3 length equals 17 residues. V gave up 5 bases and J gave up 8 bases, with 24 bases separating them. Germline lookup yields CDR1 MGHDK and CDR2 SYGVNS. CDR3 sequence (DNA): TGTGCCAGCAGTAGAGGGGCAGGGAGGAACCTAAGGGAAAAACTGTTTTTT. Encoded protein: CASSRGAGRNLREKLFF.